This TCR beta chain originates from a study of blood T cell repertoires in COVID-19 (TCRdb year 2020). Broadly, across the study: Collaborator samples came from the United States, Italy and Spain and covered acute and convalescent phases of COVID-19. The prospective study material was composed of cDNA or gDNA derived from T cells, B-cell-depleted T cells, or PBMCs. Subjects who had been exposed to COVID-19, were actively infected with it, or had recovered from it provided the deeply sampled blood TCRbeta repertoires that made up the dataset. The repertoires were made available in a free public database intended to serve as a resource for research on the immune response to SARS-CoV-2. The samples were drawn from two sources: the first 160 participants of the ongoing ImmuneRACE study, and 1,000 to 1,500 subjects contributed by 6 global collaborators. Sample metadata almost always included a de-identified subject ID, COVID-19 status, age in years and sex. Where HLA class I and class II types were available, the types were taken from metadata supplied by the sample provider, not from assay-based typing. On the study overall, not on this receptor specifically: How much clinical and demographic metadata was included differed by source and by participant, and the metadata was provided uncurated.

In the prospective study, participants were roughly 18 to 95 years old, resided in about two dozen geographic areas of the United States, and were enrolled through a virtual design. In the prospective study, participants were assigned to cohorts based on the clinical history participants reported in a screening survey and a study questionnaire. For ImmuneRACE Cohort 3, a participant was defined as recovered based on two consecutive negative NP/OP PCR tests, clearance by a healthcare professional, or resolution of symptoms. In the prospective study, whole blood, serum and a nasopharyngeal or oropharyngeal swab were collected from each participant by mobile phlebotomists. Over a roughly 2-month period, participants in the prospective study had the option of providing additional blood draws and questionnaires. Prospective study blood samples were shipped either frozen or at room temperature before DNA extraction.

The CDR3 goes from the cysteine to the phenylalanine over 18 residues. Only the CDR3 part of the read is kept: 54 bases, read in frame from the first base. V drops 0 bases and J drops 7 bases, leaving 25 bases in between. The germline V gene gives CDR1 as SGDLS and CDR2 as YYNGEE. This clone was found once. Its antigen target is currently unknown. No base qualities exist here, and no much larger clone lies one base off it. TCRbeta CDR3 regions were amplified from genomic DNA by means of the immunoSEQ Assay, a bias-controlled multiplex PCR. For the original study's pipeline: Nucleated cell counts per sample were estimated from amplification of reference gene primers within the assay. To quantify the absolute abundance of each unique TCRbeta CDR3 rearrangement, sequence reads were collapsed and filtered. Productive Simpson clonality was computed per sample as the square root of Simpson's diversity index over productive rearrangements. Drawn from immuneACCESS, this table holds only the in-frame rearrangements with V and J called that TCRdb kept. Clones are partly lost; checked studies trace under half to an unresolved V gene and leave the rest unexplained. The DNA was the basis for D and trimming; V, J and clone size are from that table. The sample table records 300,000 to 450,000 clones; 75% to 90% of these occur just once. The top ten hold roughly 1% of the sample.

Sequenced material: PBMCs or T cells enriched from blood (not recorded which). The chain couples TRBV9 to TRBJ1-1; the D region possibly corresponds to TRBD1 (5 bases align). The TCR sequence derives from a man between 18 and 29 years old who had recovered from COVID-19. The CDR3 reads as follows: CASSVDPSQGGNKNEAFF. The DNA sequence is TGTGCCAGCAGCGTAGATCCCTCTCAGGGAGGTAATAAAAATGAAGCTTTCTTT.